A single TCR beta chain is shown here with its context. Its matching antigen is unknown. It was RNA transcripts that yielded the amplified TCR beta CDR3 regions. During a first-round RT-PCR of the TCR CDR3, the HTBI primer set was used. TCRdb re-called the multiplex PCR reads with MiXCR, one entry per CDR3 protein. Among hundreds of thousands of distinct CDR3 sequences listed, roughly 17% were seen once. The authors obtained PBMCs from over 8 ml of fresh peripheral blood. The CDR3 contains 14 residues. V dropped 4 bases and J dropped 1 base, with 8 bases sitting between them. Germline V gene data show CDR1 as LGHDT and CDR2 as YNNKEL (reference sequence). The sample is drawn from a study of T cells in Graves' hyperthyroidism and ophthalmopathy. Study summary: Peripheral blood was acquired at first diagnosis, ahead of any therapy whatsoever. Regarding the study as a whole: Using 13 V-J features, a model discriminated ophthalmopathy from stable hyperthyroidism. Most clonotypes expanded in the thyroid (above 0.001) were also present in blood.

This chain uses TRBV3-1 with TRBJ2-4; D is undetermined. The TCR sequence derives from a woman aged 30 to 39 with Graves' hyperthyroidism. The sample consisted of blood. The CDR3 nucleotides are TGTGCCAGCAGCCCTACATCCGCCAAAAACATTCAGTACTTC. It codes for CASSPTSAKNIQYF.